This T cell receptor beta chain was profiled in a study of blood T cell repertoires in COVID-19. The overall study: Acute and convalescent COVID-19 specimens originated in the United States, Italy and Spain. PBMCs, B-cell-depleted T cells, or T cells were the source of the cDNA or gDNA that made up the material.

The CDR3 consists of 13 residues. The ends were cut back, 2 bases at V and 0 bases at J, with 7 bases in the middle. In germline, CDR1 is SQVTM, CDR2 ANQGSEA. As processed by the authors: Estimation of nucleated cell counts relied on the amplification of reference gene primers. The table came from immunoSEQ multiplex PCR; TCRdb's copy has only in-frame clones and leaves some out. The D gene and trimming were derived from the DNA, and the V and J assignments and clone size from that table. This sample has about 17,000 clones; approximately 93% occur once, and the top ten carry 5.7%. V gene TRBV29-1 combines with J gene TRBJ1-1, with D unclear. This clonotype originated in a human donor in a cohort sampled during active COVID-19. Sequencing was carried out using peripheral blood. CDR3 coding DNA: TGCAGCGTTGAAATACAGATGAACACTGAAGCTTTCTTT. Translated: CSVEIQMNTEAFF.